This T cell receptor beta chain emerged from a study of T cells in Graves' hyperthyroidism and ophthalmopathy. The length of the CDR3 is 14 residues. Trimming took off 6 bases at V and 0 bases at J, with 9 bases between the two ends. Whole-study findings and limits: Most clonotypes that expanded in the thyroid above 0.001 also showed up in blood.

Amplification yielded TCR beta CDR3 regions, with RNA transcripts as the source. HTBI primers were the set used in a first-round RT-PCR of the TCR CDR3. TCRdb called the multiplex PCR reads again in MiXCR, with one record for every CDR3 protein. The sample records about 680,000 distinct CDR3 sequences, 35% being singletons. At least ten counts were recorded for this clonotype. Its antigen is still unknown. J is TRBJ1-3 and V is TRBV12-3 or TRBV12-4; D is ambiguous. The source of this sequence is a middle-aged woman with Graves' hyperthyroidism. Sequencing used blood. CDR3 amino acids: CASRHQSSGNTIYF. The CDR3, as DNA: TGTGCCAGCAGACACCAGAGCTCTGGAAACACCATATATTTT.